This T cell receptor (beta chain) comes out of a study of blood T cell repertoires in COVID-19. As for the study in general: Acute and convalescent COVID-19 samples came from the United States, Italy and Spain. From T cells, B-cell-depleted T cells, or PBMCs came the material, which was cDNA or gDNA.

Per the original data handling: Counts of nucleated cells, estimated from reference gene primer amplification, were obtained. Profiling relied on immunoSEQ multiplex PCR, and the TCRdb table lists in-frame clones only, not all of them. From that table come the V and J calls and clone size; the DNA was used to work out D and trimming. The data contain around 200,000 clones, around three quarters of them singletons. J was trimmed by 0 bases and V by 3 bases; bases with no gene match: 6. Germline assignment: CDR1 LNHDA and CDR2 SQIVND (reference sequence). CDR3 length: 16 residues. The source material was peripheral blood. The receptor's source is a woman aged 70-85 years with acute or convalescent COVID-19. V usage is TRBV19 and J usage is TRBJ2-7; 9 bases line up with TRBD2. This CDR3 is CASSILSGGSSYEQYF. Here the CDR3 DNA reads TGTGCCAGTAGTATCCTCAGCGGGGGGAGCTCCTACGAGCAGTACTTC. The full variable domain, rest sourced from reference TRBV19 and TRBJ2-7, is DGGITQSPKYLFRKEGQNVTLSCEQNLNHDAMYWYRQDPGQGLRLIYYSQIVNDFQKGDIAEGYSVSREKKESFPLTVTSAQKNPTAFYLCASSILSGGSSYEQYFGPGTRLTVT.